This entry describes one T cell receptor (beta chain). The data were obtained in a study of blood T cell repertoires in COVID-19. Study background: Donors in the United States, Italy and Spain gave samples during acute or convalescent COVID-19.

The CDR3 contains 16 residues. V lost 3 bases to trimming and J lost 0 bases; unmatched junction nucleotides: 1. Germline V lookup: CDR1 DFQATT, CDR2 SNEGSKA (reference sequence). Profiling relied on immunoSEQ multiplex PCR, and the TCRdb table lists in-frame clones only, not all of them. Of over 100,000 clones listed, roughly 80% are singletons. This chain uses TRBV20-1 with TRBJ2-4; 14 nucleotides line up with TRBD2. The TCR comes from a woman aged 60-75 years with acute or convalescent COVID-19. The sample comprised peripheral blood. DNA of the CDR3: TGCAGTGCTAGTGGGACTAGCGGGGGAGCCAAAAACATTCAGTACTTC. It specifies CSASGTSGGAKNIQYF.